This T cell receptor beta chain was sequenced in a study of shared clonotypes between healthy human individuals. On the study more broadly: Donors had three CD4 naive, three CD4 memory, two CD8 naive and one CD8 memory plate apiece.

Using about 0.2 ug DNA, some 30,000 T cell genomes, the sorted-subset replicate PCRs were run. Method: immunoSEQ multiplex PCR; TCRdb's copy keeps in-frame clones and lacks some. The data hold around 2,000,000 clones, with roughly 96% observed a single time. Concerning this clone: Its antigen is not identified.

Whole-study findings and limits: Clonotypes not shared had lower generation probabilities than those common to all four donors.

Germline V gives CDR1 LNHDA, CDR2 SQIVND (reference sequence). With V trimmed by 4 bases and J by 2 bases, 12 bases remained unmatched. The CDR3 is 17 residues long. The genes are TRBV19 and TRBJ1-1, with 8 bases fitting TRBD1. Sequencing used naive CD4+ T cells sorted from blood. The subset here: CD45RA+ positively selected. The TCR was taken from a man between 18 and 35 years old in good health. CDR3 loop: CASSNRRDRLRNTEAFF. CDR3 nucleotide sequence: TGTGCCAGTAGTAACCGCCGGGACAGGTTGAGAAACACTGAAGCTTTCTTT. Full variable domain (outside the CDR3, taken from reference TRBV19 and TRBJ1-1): DGGITQSPKYLFRKEGQNVTLSCEQNLNHDAMYWYRQDPGQGLRLIYYSQIVNDFQKGDIAEGYSVSREKKESFPLTVTSAQKNPTAFYLCASSNRRDRLRNTEAFFGQGTRLTVV.